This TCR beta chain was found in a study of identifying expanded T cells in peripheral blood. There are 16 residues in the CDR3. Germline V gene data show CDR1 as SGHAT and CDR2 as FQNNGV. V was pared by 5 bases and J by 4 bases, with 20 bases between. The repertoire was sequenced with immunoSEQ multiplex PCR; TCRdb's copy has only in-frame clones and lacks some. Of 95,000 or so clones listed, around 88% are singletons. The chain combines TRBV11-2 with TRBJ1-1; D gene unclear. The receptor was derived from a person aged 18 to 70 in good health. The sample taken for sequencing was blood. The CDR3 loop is CASSPAPELRGTEAFF. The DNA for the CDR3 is TGTGCCAGCAGCCCAGCGCCCGAGCTTAGAGGCACTGAAGCTTTCTTT. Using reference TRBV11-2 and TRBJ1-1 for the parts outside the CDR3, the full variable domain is EAGVAQSPRYKIIEKRQSVAFWCNPISGHATLYWYQQILGQGPKLLIQFQNNGVVDDSQLPKDRFSAERLKGVDSTLKIQPAKLEDSAVYLCASSPAPELRGTEAFFGQGTRLTVV.